Listed below are T cell receptor beta chains from one sample, sequenced in a study of beta chain features in type 1 diabetes. Using immunoSEQ multiplex PCR, the repertoire was profiled, and TCRdb retains in-frame clones only, with some absent. The sample lists more than 250,000 clones; 20% were seen once. Sequencing was carried out using naive CD4+ T cells from blood. The receptors shown here come from a woman aged 35 to 49 with type 1 diabetes. Each CDR3 is given with its conserved first and last residue. D genes are given only for firm matches. Clone sizes are given selectively: once, few, many, or a class where the clone is expanded.

d_call j_call v_call clone_size cdr3_aa cdr3_nt
NA TRBJ2-1 TRBV7-2 NA CASSLESGVNEQFF TGTGCCAGCAGCTTAGAGTCGGGAGTCAATGAGCAGTTCTTC
NA TRBJ1-1 TRBV18 NA CASSPPQGWANTEAFF TGTGCCAGCTCACCCCCCCAGGGATGGGCGAACACTGAAGCTTTCTTT
TRBD1 TRBJ2-1 TRBV2 few CASIRGQGLSNEQFF TGTGCCAGCATCCGGGGACAGGGGTTGTCTAATGAGCAGTTCTTC
TRBD2 TRBJ2-1 TRBV18 NA CASSRTSDVGNEQFF TGTGCCAGCTCTCGGACTAGCGATGTGGGCAATGAGCAGTTCTTC
NA TRBJ2-1 TRBV4-1 NA CASSGRDLTSYNEQFF TGCGCCAGCAGCGGCCGGGACTTGACCTCCTACAATGAGCAGTTCTTC
NA TRBJ2-3 TRBV4-3 few CASSQSPGTDTQYF TGCGCCAGCAGCCAAAGTCCGGGCACAGATACGCAGTATTTT
NA TRBJ2-5 TRBV5-4 few CASSQAGPQTQYF TGTGCCAGCAGCCAGGCAGGGCCGCAGACCCAGTACTTC
TRBD2 TRBJ2-3 TRBV7-2 few CASSRPLAGVEDTQYF TGTGCCAGCAGCCGACCTCTAGCGGGAGTCGAAGATACGCAGTATTTT
NA TRBJ1-2 TRBV30 NA CAWSVARNYGYTF TGTGCCTGGAGTGTAGCCCGAAACTATGGCTACACCTTC
TRBD2 TRBJ2-7 TRBV28 NA CATQREIPYEQYF TGTGCCACCCAGCGGGAGATCCCCTACGAGCAGTACTTC
NA TRBJ1-2 TRBV7-2 NA CASSLDWVNYGYTF TGTGCCAGCAGCCTGGACTGGGTCAACTATGGCTACACCTTC
NA TRBJ2-7 TRBV19 few CASSPAGTYEQYF TGTGCCAGTAGCCCCGCGGGAACCTACGAGCAGTACTTC
NA TRBJ1-4 TRBV9 few CASSATDRSEKLFF TGTGCCAGCAGCGCCACAGATAGAAGTGAAAAACTGTTTTTT
TRBD1 TRBJ1-1 TRBV6-5 few CASSYSGTVNTEAFF TGTGCCAGCAGTTACTCGGGGACAGTGAACACTGAAGCTTTCTTT
TRBD1 TRBJ1-2 TRBV4-2 once CASSLLLTGDYGYTF TGTGCCAGCAGCCTCCTCCTGACAGGGGACTACGGCTACACCTTC
TRBD2 TRBJ2-3 TRBV7-8 NA CASSPSGSQADTQYF TGTGCCAGCAGCCCTAGCGGGAGCCAAGCAGATACGCAGTATTTT
TRBD2 TRBJ2-4 TRBV28 NA CASSPAGGLRIQYF TGTGCCAGCAGTCCGGCGGGAGGCCTGAGGATTCAGTACTTC
NA TRBJ1-5 TRBV15 NA CATSRDRGNQPQHF TGTGCCACCAGCAGAGATCGGGGCAATCAGCCCCAGCATTTT
TRBD2 TRBJ2-1 TRBV7-9 few CASGSQYPTSADYNEQFF TGTGCCAGCGGCAGCCAATATCCGACTAGCGCGGACTACAATGAGCAGTTCTTC
TRBD2 TRBJ2-5 TRBV9 NA CASSVASGGRETQYF TGTGCCAGCAGCGTAGCTAGCGGGGGACGGGAGACCCAGTACTTC
NA TRBJ2-4 TRBV5-4 NA CASSLAVESAQYF TGTGCCAGCAGCTTGGCCGTAGAGTCCGCCCAGTACTTC
NA TRBJ2-1 TRBV6-1 few CASQWPTTYNEQFF TGTGCCAGCCAATGGCCGACTACCTACAATGAGCAGTTCTTC
NA TRBJ1-5 TRBV7-9 NA CASSLSGSGNQPQHF TGTGCCAGCAGCTTAAGCGGGTCAGGCAATCAGCCCCAGCATTTT